The T cell receptor (beta chain) described here comes from a study of blood T cell repertoires in COVID-19. As for the study in general: The United States, Italy and Spain supplied acute and convalescent COVID-19 samples. PBMCs, B-cell-depleted T cells, or T cells were the source of the cDNA or gDNA that made up the material.

The CDR3 runs 16 residues. Germline CDR1 and CDR2: LGHNA and YNFKEQ. After removal of 2 bases from V and 2 bases from J, the junction contained 2 bases not matched to a gene. Per the original data handling: Counts of nucleated cells, estimated from reference gene primer amplification, were obtained. Sequenced by immunoSEQ multiplex PCR; TCRdb stores in-frame clones only, minus some. V, J and clone size are taken as reported in that table, and D and trimming were inferred from the DNA itself. The data contain more than 75,000 clones, just over 85% of them singletons. This sequence joins TRBV4-2 and TRBJ2-2, with TRBD2 matching over 10 bases. The clonotype comes from a woman in her 70s with acute or convalescent COVID-19. Sequencing was carried out using peripheral blood. The CDR3 here is CASSQIAGGNTGELFF. The CDR3 DNA sequence: TGTGCCAGCAGCCAAATAGCGGGGGGCAACACCGGGGAGCTGTTTTTT.